The 17 T cell receptor beta chains in this list originate from one sample, sequenced in a study of human T cells and chemical hapten exposure. TCRdb re-derived calls from the RACE reads in MiXCR, one entry per CDR3 protein. The sample comprises 55,000 to 80,000 distinct CDR3 sequences, roughly 11% of which are singletons, and approximately 2% rests with the top ten. Sample time point: patch test 3, about 24 weeks after DPC sensitization. Treatment in this sample: therapeutic diphenylcyclopropenone sensitization with weekly scalp DPC. Sequenced here: whole blood, sampled in connection with sensitization to the hapten diphenylcyclopropenone (DPC). Receptor source: a woman in her twenties or thirties with alopecia areata. Some clones in this sample may be carry-over from other donors' samples.

The gene calls are TRBV6-5 and TRBJ1-6, with a weak D call TRBD1 (5 bases). The CDR3 sequence is 15 residues long. With 5 bases removed from V and 7 bases from J, the gap between germline ends came to 15 bases. Germline V gene sequence: CDR1 MNHEY, CDR2 SVGAGI. CDR3 bases: TGTGCCAGCAGTCCTCCGGGACGGCCAAATTCACCCCTCCACTTT. Protein product: CASSPPGRPNSPLHF.

Many counts were recorded for this clonotype. This chain joins TRBV18 and TRBJ2-3; D tentatively reads TRBD1 or TRBD2 (5 bases each). This CDR3 is 13 amino acids long. The V and J ends lost 4 bases and 3 bases respectively, with 8 bases between them. CDR1 and CDR2 from the germline V gene are KGHSH and LQKENI. The CDR3 region is CASSRDVTDTQYF. In DNA form, the CDR3 reads TGTGCCAGCTCACGGGACGTAACAGATACGCAGTATTTT. Combining the CDR3 with reference TRBV18 and TRBJ2-3 gives the whole variable domain NAGVMQNPRHLVRRRGQEARLRCSPMKGHSHVYWYRQLPEEGLKFMVYLQKENIIDESGMPKERFSAEFPKEGPSILRIQQVVRGDSAAYFCASSRDVTDTQYFGPGTRLTVL.

The J gene is TRBJ1-1, the V gene TRBV28; TRBD1 might be the D (6 bases). This CDR3 region has 16 residues. Deletions cut 6 bases from V and 3 bases from J, with 20 bases between. Germline lookup yields CDR1 MDHEN and CDR2 SYDVKM. CDR3 protein: CASRPIPGARYTEAFF. The CDR3 DNA reads as TGTGCCAGCAGACCGATACCAGGGGCAAGGTACACTGAAGCTTTCTTT.

This clonotype was seen repeatedly, ten times or more. This chain's CDR3 is CSVVTQNTEAFF. CDR3 bases: TGCAGCGTCGTCACACAGAACACTGAAGCTTTCTTT. V usage is TRBV29-1 and J usage is TRBJ1-1; D gene unclear. Germline CDR1 SQVTM, CDR2 ANQGSEA. V was pared by 6 bases and J by 1 base, with 9 bases between. There are 12 residues in the CDR3.

This clonotype was seen at least ten times. J is TRBJ1-2 and V is TRBV28; a possible D gene is TRBD1 (6 bases). Trimming took 3 bases from V and 4 from J, leaving 18 bases between them. This CDR3 contains 16 residues. The germline CDR1 and CDR2 sequences are MDHEN and SYDVKM. The CDR3 coding sequence is TGTGCCAGCAGTTTTTCCCAGGGGAGGGGGGTCTATGGCTACACCTTC. This gives the protein CASSFSQGRGVYGYTF.

V gene TRBV29-1 combines with J gene TRBJ1-2, with D hard to call. V was cut by 6 bases and J by 7 bases, with 18 bases left in between. The germline V gene has CDR1 SQVTM and CDR2 ANQGSEA. The length of the CDR3 is 13 residues. In DNA, the CDR3 is TGCAGCGTGGCCACGGCACCGCTACTTGGCTACACCTTC. This codes for CSVATAPLLGYTF.

This clonotype appeared a few times. This sequence joins TRBV7-6 and TRBJ2-2; 10 nucleotides match TRBD2. This CDR3 comprises 14 residues. V lost 3 bases, J lost 7 bases, and 2 bases stayed unmatched. Germline CDR1 is SGHVS and CDR2 is FNYEAQ. The CDR3 loop is CASSFVAGGGELFF. The DNA for the CDR3 is TGTGCCAGCAGCTTTGTAGCGGGAGGCGGGGAGCTGTTTTTT. Full variable domain (remainder filled in from reference TRBV7-6 and TRBJ2-2): GAGVSQSPRYKVTKRGQDVALRCDPISGHVSLYWYRQALGQGPEFLTYFNYEAQQDKSGLPNDRFSAERPEGSISTLTIQRTEQRDSAMYRCASSFVAGGGELFFGEGSRLTVL.

This clonotype was recorded many times. This chain connects TRBV30 to TRBJ2-3; no clear D. There are 15 residues in the CDR3. Trimming cost V 3 bases and J 0 bases, with 13 bases left between them. The germline CDR1 and CDR2 sequences are GTSNPN and SVGIG (reference sequence). The CDR3 here is CAWRDLAHSTDTQYF. The CDR3 DNA sequence: TGTGCCTGGAGAGATCTCGCCCACAGCACAGATACGCAGTATTTT.

V is TRBV11-2 and J is TRBJ2-2, with TRBD2 as a possible D gene (5 bases). The germline V gene encodes CDR1 SGHAT and CDR2 FQNNGV. V was clipped by 6 bases and J by 0 bases, with 11 bases between them. The CDR3 totals 15 residues. CDR3 nucleotide sequence: TGTGCCAGCAGGTCACTAGGTTCGAACACCGGGGAGCTGTTTTTT. Translation: CASRSLGSNTGELFF.

This clonotype was picked up many times. The V call is TRBV24-1, the J call TRBJ2-3; 10 positions agree with TRBD2. The CDR3 consists of 14 residues. The germline gives CDR1 KGHDR, CDR2 SFDVKD. V shed 12 bases, J shed 3 bases, and the junction held 8 bases outside the gene matches. CDR3 in DNA: TGTGCCCCTAGCGGGAGTGCGAAAACAGATACGCAGTATTTT. Translation gives CAPSGSAKTDTQYF.

This chain connects TRBV19 to TRBJ1-5, with D maybe TRBD1 (5 bases). CDR3 size: 13 residues. The V end was cut by 4 bases, the J end by 6 bases, with 10 bases between. CDR1 is LNHDA and CDR2 is SQIVND in the germline V gene (reference sequence). The CDR3 spells CASSTADIQPQHF. As DNA, the CDR3 is TGTGCCAGTAGTACAGCGGACATTCAGCCCCAGCATTTT. Full variable domain (outside the CDR3, taken from reference TRBV19 and TRBJ1-5): DGGITQSPKYLFRKEGQNVTLSCEQNLNHDAMYWYRQDPGQGLRLIYYSQIVNDFQKGDIAEGYSVSREKKESFPLTVTSAQKNPTAFYLCASSTADIQPQHFGDGTRLSIL.

This clonotype was recorded many times. The genes are TRBV29-1 and TRBJ2-2, with a tentative D call TRBD2 (6 bases). Trimming removed 0 bases at V and 7 bases at J, with 21 bases between. The germline V gene has CDR1 SQVTM and CDR2 ANQGSEA. The CDR3 sequence is 17 residues long. DNA for the CDR3: TGCAGCGTTGAAGATCCCCCCCTCTCCGGGACTCTCGGGGAGCTGTTTTTT. Translating gives CSVEDPPLSGTLGELFF.

In this sample, this clonotype turned up a few times. The V gene is TRBV10-3, the J gene TRBJ1-1, with TRBD1 as a possible D gene (5 bases). V was cut by 7 bases and J by 0 bases, with 12 bases left in between. Per the germline V gene, CDR1 is ENHRY and CDR2 is SYGVKD. The CDR3 runs 14 residues. CDR3 protein: CAIKGSPLNTEAFF. CDR3 DNA sequence: TGTGCCATCAAGGGGTCGCCTTTGAACACTGAAGCTTTCTTT.

There are many counts of this clonotype. The chain employs TRBV11-2 and TRBJ1-1; weak D call: TRBD1 (5 bases). This CDR3 is built from 13 residues. The germline gives CDR1 SGHAT, CDR2 FQNNGV. The V and J ends lost 5 bases and 5 bases respectively, with 12 bases between them. The CDR3 sequence is CASSPGMGTEAFF. CDR3 in DNA: TGTGCCAGCAGCCCAGGGATGGGGACTGAAGCTTTCTTT.

This clonotype was counted only a few times. This chain connects TRBV3-1 to TRBJ1-1; D uncertain. The V gene's germline CDR1 is LGHDT and CDR2 YNNKEL (reference sequence). There are 12 residues in the CDR3. V gave up 4 bases and J gave up 2 bases, with 5 bases separating them. CDR3 loop: CASSRINTEAFF. In nucleotides, the CDR3 is TGTGCCAGCAGCCGTATAAACACTGAAGCTTTCTTT.

This clonotype occurred many times. The chain has TRBV11-2 and TRBJ2-1, with D possibly matching TRBD2 (6 bases). The CDR3 has 15 residues. Germline V gives CDR1 SGHAT, CDR2 FQNNGV. Trimming took off 4 bases at V and 2 bases at J, with 12 bases between the two ends. The CDR3 region is CASSSPSGPYNEQFF. CDR3 DNA: TGTGCCAGCAGCTCCCCGAGCGGGCCCTACAATGAGCAGTTCTTC.

In this sample, this clonotype turned up many times. The rearrangement joins TRBV4-1 to TRBJ1-4, with 7 bases lining up with TRBD1. J lost 3 bases, V lost 4 bases, and 14 bases had no gene match. CDR1 MGHRA and CDR2 YSYEKL come from the germline V gene. The CDR3 is 18 amino acids. CDR3 bases: TGCGCCAGCAGCCGCCGACAGGGATCTTGGGCGGCTAATGAAAAACTGTTTTTT. Translating it yields CASSRRQGSWAANEKLFF.